These T cell receptor beta chains were read from a single sample in a study of cytomegalovirus exposure and HLA in healthy donors. The method was immunoSEQ multiplex PCR; TCRdb's version includes in-frame clones alone and lacks a portion of them. The sample holds some 140,000 clones, 60% to 75% seen once. Specimen: PBMCs. The receptors here all came from a man between 18 and 35 years old in good health and CMV-seronegative. Each CDR3 is given with its conserved first and last residue. Clone sizes are given selectively: once, few, many, or a class where the clone is expanded.

abundance | j_gene | v_gene | len | CDR3aa
- | TRBJ2-4 | TRBV5-1 | 14 | CASSPGENEVIQYF
few | TRBJ2-2 | TRBV5-4 | 16 | CASSRTGTGAGGELFF
- | TRBJ2-1 | TRBV27 | 16 | CASTPSWGLSYNEQFF
- | TRBJ1-1 | TRBV11-2 | 14 | CASSLSPKDREAFF
few | TRBJ1-6 | TRBV10-3 | 14 | CAIRAGGSNSPLHF
- | TRBJ1-2 | TRBV4-3 | 15 | CASSQDVAGHYGYTF
- | TRBJ2-7 | TRBV20-1 | 10 | CSAGTHEQYF
once | TRBJ2-2 | TRBV27 | 15 | CASKRERGVTGELFF
few | TRBJ2-3 | TRBV5-6 | 15 | CASSQGLDNTDTQYF
- | TRBJ2-4 | TRBV11-2 | 17 | CASSPVQDSLAKNSQYF
- | TRBJ1-1 | TRBV11-1 | 13 | CASSSTGVTEAFF
few | TRBJ1-1 | TRBV7-2 | 13 | CASSLDRWNQAFF
- | TRBJ1-2 | TRBV6-1 | 12 | CASRAHRGGYTF
- | TRBJ2-1 | TRBV5-6 | 13 | CASYRGDDDEQFF
- | TRBJ2-4 | TRBV9 | 15 | CASSVGAGAKNIQYF
- | TRBJ2-7 | TRBV5-1 | 13 | CASTRGPDYEQYF
- | TRBJ2-7 | TRBV6-1 | 12 | CASSERGYEQYF
- | TRBJ2-7 | TRBV7-9 | 14 | CASSLLGLEGEQYF
- | TRBJ2-3 | TRBV21-1 | 18 | CASSAWAAQVLPPDTQYF
few | TRBJ2-6 | TRBV6-1 | 18 | CASSVHGWGGTGANVLTF
- | TRBJ2-7 | TRBV19 | 13 | CATGRQGPDEQYF
- | TRBJ2-1 | TRBV21-1 | 17 | CASSKDLRGLCYNEQFF
- | TRBJ2-3 | TRBV5-1 | 17 | CASSPYASGSLGDTQYF
- | TRBJ1-2 | TRBV5-1 | 16 | CASSSPQGSGNYGYTF
- | TRBJ2-2 | TRBV19 | 18 | CASSLGSGTGGLSGELFF
- | TRBJ2-1 | TRBV29-1 | 16 | CSVEDPTPSSYNEQFF
- | TRBJ1-5 | TRBV5-8 | 14 | CASSPVSLNQPQHF
few | TRBJ1-1 | TRBV7-9 | 11 | CASRANTEAFF
- | TRBJ2-2 | TRBV19 | 13 | CASTGQGVGELFF
- | TRBJ2-7 | TRBV11-2 | 14 | CASSRAGGLKEQYF
- | TRBJ2-2 | TRBV28 | 17 | CASSRYRGRVSTGELFF
- | TRBJ1-1 | TRBV2 | 13 | CASEGVSGTEAFF
- | TRBJ2-7 | TRBV7-8 | 13 | CASSSGTDYEQYF
- | TRBJ1-4 | TRBV4-1 | 16 | CASSPTGGAYNEKLFF
- | TRBJ1-6 | TRBV6-6 | 16 | CATTRDRGEYNSPLHF
- | TRBJ1-5 | TRBV19 | 15 | CASSPPQQGYQPQHF
- | TRBJ2-3 | TRBV2 | 14 | CASRRGGNTDTQYF
- | TRBJ1-5 | TRBV19 | 17 | CASRTRPGLTTAQPQHF
- | TRBJ1-2 | TRBV6-5 | 13 | CASSFEQVDGYTF
few | TRBJ1-2 | TRBV4-1 | 17 | CASSPGGSDRPNYGYTF
- | TRBJ2-3 | TRBV6-6 | 12 | CASTSRGDTQYF
- | TRBJ1-6 | TRBV19 | 14 | CASSPGIYNSPLHF
- | TRBJ2-5 | TRBV7-9 | 12 | CASSSGAETQYF
- | TRBJ2-6 | TRBV2 | 18 | CASSDRGVLGSGANGLTF
once | TRBJ1-1 | TRBV30 | 16 | CAWTRVGQGAGTEAFF
few | TRBJ2-7 | TRBV18 | 14 | CASSPPAGPGEQYF
- | TRBJ1-2 | TRBV28 | 14 | CASSLDLVRRGYTF
- | TRBJ1-3 | TRBV6-5 | 15 | CASSYSPSGGNTIYF
- | TRBJ2-2 | TRBV5-1 | 14 | CASGSGQNTGELFF
once | TRBJ1-1 | TRBV6-5 | 16 | CASSFSGTGFQAEAFF
few | TRBJ2-3 | TRBV10-1 | 11 | CASSDYNTQYF
few | TRBJ2-7 | TRBV6-1 | 16 | CASSELKASGAYEQYF
- | TRBJ1-1 | TRBV7-3 | 16 | CASSLTHARSGAEAFF
few | TRBJ1-4 | TRBV6-6 | 14 | CASRLPWASEKLFF